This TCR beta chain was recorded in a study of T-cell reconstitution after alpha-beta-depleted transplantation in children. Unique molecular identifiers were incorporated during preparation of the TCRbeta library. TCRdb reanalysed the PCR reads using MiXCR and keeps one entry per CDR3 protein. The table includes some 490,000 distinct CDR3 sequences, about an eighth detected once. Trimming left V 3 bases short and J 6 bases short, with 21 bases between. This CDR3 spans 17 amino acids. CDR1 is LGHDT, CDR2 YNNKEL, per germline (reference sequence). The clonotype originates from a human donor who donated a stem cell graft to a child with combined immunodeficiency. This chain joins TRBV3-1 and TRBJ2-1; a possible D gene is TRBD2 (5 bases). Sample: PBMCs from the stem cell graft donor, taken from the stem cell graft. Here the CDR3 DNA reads TGTGCCAGCAGCCACGTAGGTTGGCCCGAGGGTTCCAATGAGCAGTTCTTC. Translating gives CASSHVGWPEGSNEQFF.